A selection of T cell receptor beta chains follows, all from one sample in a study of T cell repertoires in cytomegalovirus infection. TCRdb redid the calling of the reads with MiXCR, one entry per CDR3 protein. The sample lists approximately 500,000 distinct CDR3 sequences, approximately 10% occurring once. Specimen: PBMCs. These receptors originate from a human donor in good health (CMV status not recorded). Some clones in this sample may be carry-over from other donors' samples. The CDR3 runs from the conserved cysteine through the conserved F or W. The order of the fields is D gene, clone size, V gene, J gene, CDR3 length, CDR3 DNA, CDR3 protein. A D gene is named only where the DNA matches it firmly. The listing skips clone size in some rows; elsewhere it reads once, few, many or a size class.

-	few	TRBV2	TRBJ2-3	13	TGTGCCAGCAGAGGACGGATCACAGATACGCAGTATTTT	CASRGRITDTQYF
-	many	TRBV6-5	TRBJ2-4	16	TGTGCCAGCAGTTACTCAACGGTCCAGAGACCAAACATTCAGTACTTC	CASSYSTVQRPNIQYF
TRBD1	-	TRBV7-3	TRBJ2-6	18	TGTGCCAGCAGCTTAGGGGACAGGGGGACCTCTGGGGCCAACGTCCTGACTTTC	CASSLGDRGTSGANVLTF
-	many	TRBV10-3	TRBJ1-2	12	TGTGCCATCGCGGGGCAGGACTATGGCTACACCTTC	CAIAGQDYGYTF
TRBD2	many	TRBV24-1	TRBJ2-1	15	TGTGCCACCAGCTCCAGGGAGGGAGGGCCTAATGAGCAGTTCTTC	CATSSREGGPNEQFF
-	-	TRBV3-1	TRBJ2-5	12	TGTGCCAGCAGCCAAGAAGGTATCATACGACTGTTC	CASSQEGIIRLF
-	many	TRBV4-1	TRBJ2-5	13	TGCGCCAGCAGCCGACGGGACGACGAGACCCAGTACTTC	CASSRRDDETQYF
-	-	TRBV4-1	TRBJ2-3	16	TGTGCCAGCAGCCAAGGAGTCGTCCTAGGCACAGATACGCAGTATTTT	CASSQGVVLGTDTQYF
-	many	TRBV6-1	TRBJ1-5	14	TGTGCCAGCAGTGAAGCTCGACAGAATCAGCCCCAGCATTTT	CASSEARQNQPQHF
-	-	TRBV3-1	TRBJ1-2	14	TGTGCCAGCAGCACCGCCCAGAACGGCTATGGCTACACCTTC	CASSTAQNGYGYTF